Listed below are T cell receptor beta chains from one sample, sequenced in a study of OX40 agonist ivuxolimab in advanced cancers. Some clones are missing from TCRdb's copy, which holds only in-frame ones; the method was immunoSEQ multiplex PCR. The sample consists of roughly 35,000 clones, 80% to 85% of them appearing once. This sample comprised CD4+ or CD8+ T cells sorted from blood, obtained in a trial of the OX40 agonist ivuxolimab. The receptors here all came from an adult with an advanced solid tumor such as melanoma, head and neck, liver or kidney cancer. Each CDR3 is given with its conserved first and last residue. Each record gives: D gene, V gene, J gene, clone size, CDR3 protein, CDR3 DNA. A D gene is named only where the DNA matches it firmly. The size field is filled for only some rows; it gives once, few, many or a size class.

D gene: TRBD1
V gene: TRBV23-1
J gene: TRBJ2-7
clone size: -
CDR3 protein: CASSRQRTGFPSYEQYF
CDR3 DNA: TGCGCCAGCAGTCGCCAGCGGACAGGGTTCCCCTCCTACGAGCAGTACTTC

D gene: -
V gene: TRBV29-1
J gene: TRBJ2-3
clone size: -
CDR3 protein: CSVESGITSTDTQYF
CDR3 DNA: TGCAGCGTTGAATCGGGGATAACTAGCACAGATACGCAGTATTTT

D gene: -
V gene: TRBV7-2
J gene: TRBJ1-2
clone size: -
CDR3 protein: CASSLETGIVTGYTF
CDR3 DNA: TGTGCCAGCAGCTTAGAAACAGGGATCGTTACAGGCTACACCTTC

D gene: TRBD2
V gene: TRBV18
J gene: TRBJ2-7
clone size: -
CDR3 protein: CASSRSAGQRDREQYF
CDR3 DNA: TGTGCCAGCTCACGCTCGGCGGGGCAGCGGGATCGAGAGCAGTACTTC

D gene: -
V gene: TRBV5-1
J gene: TRBJ1-1
clone size: once
CDR3 protein: CASSLASGRRNEAFF
CDR3 DNA: TGCGCCAGCAGCTTGGCCTCGGGACGGCGGAATGAAGCTTTCTTT

D gene: -
V gene: TRBV6-5
J gene: TRBJ2-3
clone size: -
CDR3 protein: CASSRGGAPDTQYF
CDR3 DNA: TGTGCCAGCAGTCGGGGCGGGGCGCCAGATACGCAGTATTTT

D gene: -
V gene: TRBV5-4
J gene: TRBJ1-4
clone size: -
CDR3 protein: CASSYGGTNEKLFF
CDR3 DNA: TGTGCCAGCAGCTATGGCGGGACTAATGAAAAACTGTTTTTT

D gene: -
V gene: TRBV6-6
J gene: TRBJ2-2
clone size: -
CDR3 protein: CASTRRGITGELFF
CDR3 DNA: TGTGCCAGCACTAGACGGGGTATCACCGGGGAGCTGTTTTTT

D gene: -
V gene: TRBV10-3
J gene: TRBJ2-7
clone size: -
CDR3 protein: CAISELAGSLEQYF
CDR3 DNA: TGTGCCATCAGTGAGTTGGCAGGATCGTTAGAGCAGTACTTC

D gene: -
V gene: TRBV5-4
J gene: TRBJ2-3
clone size: once
CDR3 protein: CASSLDWGARQYF
CDR3 DNA: TGTGCCAGCAGCTTGGATTGGGGGGCCCGGCAGTATTTT

D gene: -
V gene: TRBV5-4
J gene: TRBJ1-5
clone size: -
CDR3 protein: CASSSYRTASNQPQHF
CDR3 DNA: TGTGCCAGCAGCTCATACCGGACAGCTAGCAATCAGCCCCAGCATTTT

D gene: -
V gene: TRBV7-6
J gene: TRBJ1-3
clone size: -
CDR3 protein: CASSLGQDLGTIYF
CDR3 DNA: TGTGCCAGCAGCTTAGGACAGGACTTGGGCACCATATATTTT

D gene: -
V gene: TRBV7-2
J gene: TRBJ1-1
clone size: -
CDR3 protein: CASGLYMNTEAFF
CDR3 DNA: TGTGCCAGCGGCTTATACATGAACACTGAAGCTTTCTTT

D gene: -
V gene: TRBV7-9
J gene: TRBJ2-1
clone size: -
CDR3 protein: CASEGLANNEQFF
CDR3 DNA: TGTGCCAGCGAGGGTCTGGCTAACAATGAGCAGTTCTTC

D gene: TRBD2
V gene: TRBV19
J gene: TRBJ2-7
clone size: -
CDR3 protein: CASSISGTSYEQYF
CDR3 DNA: TGTGCCAGTAGTATAAGCGGGACCAGCTACGAGCAGTACTTC

D gene: -
V gene: TRBV6-5
J gene: TRBJ2-3
clone size: few
CDR3 protein: CASSYSISPLGDTQYF
CDR3 DNA: TGTGCCAGCAGTTACTCGATTTCACCTCTGGGGGATACGCAGTATTTT

D gene: -
V gene: TRBV11-2
J gene: TRBJ1-4
clone size: -
CDR3 protein: CASSLEWAKAATNEKLFF
CDR3 DNA: TGTGCCAGCAGCTTAGAGTGGGCGAAAGCGGCAACTAATGAAAAACTGTTTTTT

D gene: TRBD2
V gene: TRBV19
J gene: TRBJ2-1
clone size: -
CDR3 protein: CASSIGTSGGYEQFF
CDR3 DNA: TGTGCCAGTAGTATAGGGACTAGCGGGGGTTATGAGCAGTTCTTC

D gene: TRBD2
V gene: TRBV2
J gene: TRBJ2-3
clone size: few
CDR3 protein: CASSPGTSGGPDTQYF
CDR3 DNA: TGTGCCAGCAGTCCCGGGACTAGCGGGGGCCCAGATACGCAGTATTTT

D gene: -
V gene: TRBV6-6
J gene: TRBJ2-2
clone size: -
CDR3 protein: CASRSHTGELFF
CDR3 DNA: TGTGCCAGCAGATCCCACACCGGGGAGCTGTTTTTT

D gene: TRBD1
V gene: TRBV7-9
J gene: TRBJ2-7
clone size: -
CDR3 protein: CASSSRDRGYEQYF
CDR3 DNA: TGTGCCAGCAGCTCTCGGGACAGGGGCTACGAGCAGTACTTC

D gene: -
V gene: TRBV11-2
J gene: TRBJ1-1
clone size: few
CDR3 protein: CASSSQYGNTEAFF
CDR3 DNA: TGTGCCAGCAGCTCCCAATACGGGAACACTGAAGCTTTCTTT

D gene: TRBD2
V gene: TRBV10-3
J gene: TRBJ2-7
clone size: -
CDR3 protein: CAISEEGGLLEQYF
CDR3 DNA: TGTGCCATCAGTGAGGAGGGAGGGCTTCTCGAGCAGTACTTC

D gene: -
V gene: TRBV18
J gene: TRBJ2-5
clone size: -
CDR3 protein: CASSPRDPGLETQYF
CDR3 DNA: TGTGCCAGCTCACCTCGGGACCCTGGGTTAGAGACCCAGTACTTC

D gene: -
V gene: TRBV7-9
J gene: TRBJ2-4
clone size: -
CDR3 protein: CASSLEGRNIQYF
CDR3 DNA: TGTGCCAGCAGCTTAGAGGGCCGAAACATTCAGTACTTC

D gene: -
V gene: TRBV10-3
J gene: TRBJ1-3
clone size: -
CDR3 protein: CAISEPYDTIYF
CDR3 DNA: TGTGCCATCAGTGAGCCCTACGACACCATATATTTT

D gene: -
V gene: TRBV5-1
J gene: TRBJ1-3
clone size: -
CDR3 protein: CASSLGTFVSGNTIYF
CDR3 DNA: TGCGCCAGCAGCCTCGGGACTTTCGTCTCTGGAAACACCATATATTTT

D gene: -
V gene: TRBV5-6
J gene: TRBJ2-5
clone size: -
CDR3 protein: CASSASFGGSQYF
CDR3 DNA: TGTGCCAGCAGCGCGTCATTCGGGGGCTCGCAGTACTTC

D gene: TRBD2
V gene: TRBV5-1
J gene: TRBJ2-7
clone size: -
CDR3 protein: CASSLVAGGQLNEQYF
CDR3 DNA: TGCGCCAGCAGCTTGGTAGCGGGGGGGCAGTTGAACGAGCAGTACTTC

D gene: TRBD2
V gene: TRBV5-4
J gene: TRBJ2-2
clone size: few
CDR3 protein: CASSSLAGVKTGELFF
CDR3 DNA: TGTGCCAGCAGCTCCTTAGCGGGAGTGAAGACCGGGGAGCTGTTTTTT

D gene: TRBD2
V gene: TRBV19
J gene: TRBJ2-1
clone size: -
CDR3 protein: CASSYQRGPLFF
CDR3 DNA: TGTGCCAGTAGTTACCAGCGGGGTCCCTTGTTCTTC

D gene: TRBD2
V gene: TRBV19
J gene: TRBJ2-2
clone size: -
CDR3 protein: CASSILGLAGAYTGELFF
CDR3 DNA: TGTGCCAGTAGTATACTTGGGCTAGCGGGGGCCTACACCGGGGAGCTGTTTTTT

D gene: -
V gene: TRBV7-9
J gene: TRBJ1-2
clone size: -
CDR3 protein: CASSLEWPRGGYTF
CDR3 DNA: TGTGCCAGCAGCTTAGAGTGGCCTCGAGGTGGCTACACCTTC

D gene: -
V gene: TRBV5-5
J gene: TRBJ1-2
clone size: once
CDR3 protein: CASTPDRWDYGYTF
CDR3 DNA: TGTGCCAGCACCCCCGATCGCTGGGACTATGGCTACACCTTC

D gene: -
V gene: TRBV5-1
J gene: TRBJ2-4
clone size: -
CDR3 protein: CASSLTGLVAKNIQYF
CDR3 DNA: TGCGCCAGCAGCTTGACAGGTTTGGTAGCCAAAAACATTCAGTACTTC

D gene: TRBD2
V gene: TRBV5-1
J gene: TRBJ2-1
clone size: -
CDR3 protein: CASSQFIAGSGYNEQFF
CDR3 DNA: TGCGCCAGCAGCCAATTCATAGCGGGCTCGGGGTACAATGAGCAGTTCTTC

D gene: -
V gene: TRBV6-6
J gene: TRBJ1-5
clone size: few
CDR3 protein: CAIGVAQHF
CDR3 DNA: TGTGCCATCGGTGTGGCCCAGCATTTT

D gene: -
V gene: TRBV11-2
J gene: TRBJ2-1
clone size: -
CDR3 protein: CASSFTGSSNNEQFF
CDR3 DNA: TGTGCCAGCAGCTTCACAGGTTCCTCCAACAATGAGCAGTTCTTC

D gene: -
V gene: TRBV5-6
J gene: TRBJ2-3
clone size: -
CDR3 protein: CASSIMTDTQYF
CDR3 DNA: TGTGCCAGCAGCATTATGACAGATACGCAGTATTTT

D gene: -
V gene: TRBV19
J gene: TRBJ1-1
clone size: -
CDR3 protein: CASSIRAEAFF
CDR3 DNA: TGTGCCAGTAGTATTCGCGCTGAAGCTTTCTTT